The 4 T cell receptor beta chains below all came from one sample that was sequenced in a study of blood T cell repertoires in COVID-19. The assay was immunoSEQ multiplex PCR, and TCRdb's table has in-frame clones only and misses some. The sample includes fewer than 250,000 clones, around 86% seen only once; the top ten take 7% to 9%. Input material: PBMCs or T cells enriched from blood (not recorded which). The origin of the receptors is a man in his thirties or forties in a cohort exposed to, infected with or recovered from COVID-19 (not recorded which).

The chain links TRBV28 to TRBJ2-7, with 12 bases that match TRBD2. V was pared by 5 bases and J by 2 bases, with 10 bases of the junction left unmatched. CDR3 length: 17 residues. In germline, CDR1 is MDHEN, CDR2 SYDVKM. Here the CDR3 DNA reads TGTGCCAGCAGTCCCTCCCGACTAGCGGGAGTAACCTACGAGCAGTACTTC. Protein product: CASSPSRLAGVTYEQYF.

The chain has TRBV18 and TRBJ2-5; tentative D call: TRBD2 (5 bases). The CDR3 loop spans 15 amino acids. The V gene's germline CDR1 is KGHSH and CDR2 LQKENI. V was cut by 8 bases and J by 4 bases, with 20 bases left in between. CDR3 loop: CASGRVGALGETQYF. The CDR3 DNA reads as TGTGCCAGCGGGCGGGTCGGAGCGTTGGGAGAGACCCAGTACTTC.

Only a few counts were recorded for this clone. The J gene is TRBJ1-6, the V gene TRBV5-1; no reliable D call. This CDR3 has 13 residues. V was cut by 4 bases and J by 8 bases, with 10 bases left in between. In germline, CDR1 is SGHRS, CDR2 YFSETQ. The CDR3 nucleotides are TGCGCCAGCAGCCGTGGACTGGATTCACCCCTCCACTTT. Translating gives CASSRGLDSPLHF. The full variable domain, with the rest looked up from reference TRBV5-1 and TRBJ1-6, is KAGVTQTPRYLIKTRGQQVTLSCSPISGHRSVSWYQQTPGQGLQFLFEYFSETQRNKGNFPGRFSGRQFSNSRSEMNVSTLELGDSALYLCASSRGLDSPLHFGNGTRLTVT.

The chain joins TRBV11-3 to TRBJ2-5, with 8 nucleotides matching TRBD2. This CDR3 is built from 17 residues. V was clipped by 5 bases and J by 1 base; unmatched bases: 12. Germline lookup yields CDR1 SGHNT and CDR2 YENEEA. The CDR3 DNA is TGTGCCAGCAGCCGAACGGGGAGCGGGAGACGCCAAGAGACCCAGTACTTC. Protein sequence: CASSRTGSGRRQETQYF. Full variable domain (missing parts from reference TRBV11-3 and TRBJ2-5): EAGVVQSPRYKIIEKKQPVAFWCNPISGHNTLYWYLQNLGQGPELLIRYENEEAVDDSQLPKDRFSAERLKGVDSTLKIQPAELGDSAVYLCASSRTGSGRRQETQYFGPGTRLLVL.